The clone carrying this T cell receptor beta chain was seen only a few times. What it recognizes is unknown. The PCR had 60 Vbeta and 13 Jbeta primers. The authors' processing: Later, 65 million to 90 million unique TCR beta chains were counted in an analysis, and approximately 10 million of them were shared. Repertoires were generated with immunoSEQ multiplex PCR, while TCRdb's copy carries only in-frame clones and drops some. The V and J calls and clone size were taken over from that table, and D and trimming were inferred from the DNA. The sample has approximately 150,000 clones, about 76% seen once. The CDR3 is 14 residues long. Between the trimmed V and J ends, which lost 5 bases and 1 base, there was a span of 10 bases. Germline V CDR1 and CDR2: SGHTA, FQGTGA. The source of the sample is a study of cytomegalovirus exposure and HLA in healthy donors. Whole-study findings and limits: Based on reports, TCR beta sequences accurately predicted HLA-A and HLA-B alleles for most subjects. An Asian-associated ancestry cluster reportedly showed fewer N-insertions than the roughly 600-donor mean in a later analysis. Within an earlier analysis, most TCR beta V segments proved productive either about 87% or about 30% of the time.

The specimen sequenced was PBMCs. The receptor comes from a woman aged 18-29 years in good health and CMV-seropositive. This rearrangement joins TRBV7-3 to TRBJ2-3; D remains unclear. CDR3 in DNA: TGTGCCAGCAGCCAGTGGAGCGGCACAGATACGCAGTATTTT. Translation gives CASSQWSGTDTQYF.